A single sample gave rise to the 27 T cell receptor beta chains below, sequenced in a study of T cell repertoires in cytomegalovirus infection. From the reads, TCRdb called clonotypes with MiXCR, one entry per CDR3 protein. The repertoire holds some 590,000 distinct CDR3 sequences, approximately 40% seen once, with around 50% in the top ten. These receptors have no known antigen. This sample comprised cultured PBMCs, obtained from culture after CMV antigen stimulation. The receptors come from a human donor in good health (CMV status not recorded). Some clones in this sample may be carry-over from other donors' samples.

The J gene is TRBJ2-7, the V gene TRBV5-6; 12 bases map to TRBD1. This CDR3 has 15 residues. V gave up 4 bases and J gave up 1 base; unmatched junction bases: 3. CDR1 SGHDT and CDR2 YYEEEE come from the germline V gene. This CDR3 reads CASSGGQGASYEQYF. The CDR3, as DNA: TGTGCCAGCAGCGGGGGACAGGGGGCTTCCTACGAGCAGTACTTC.

A note on this clonotype: Its ends do not fully match the called genes, so a read error is possible. This sequence joins TRBV20-1 and TRBJ1-1; 7 bases are shared with TRBD1. From germline, CDR1 is DFQATT and CDR2 SNEGSKA (reference sequence). The CDR3 totals 14 residues. The CDR3 nucleotides are TGCAGTGCCAGAGAACAGGGGCGGAACACTGAAGCTTTCTTT. The encoded protein is CSAREQGRNTEAFF.

The chain uses TRBV27 and TRBJ1-5; D not certain. The length of the CDR3 is 15 residues. Germline-derived CDR1 and CDR2 are MNHEY and SMNVEV (reference sequence). Trimming pared 6 bases from V and 2 bases from J, leaving 14 bases between. The CDR3 DNA is TGTGCCAGCAGAGCCTGGGCGGTCGGCAATCAGCCCCAGCATTTT. This translates into CASRAWAVGNQPQHF.

This clonotype was found a few times. The chain recombines TRBV7-2 with TRBJ2-4, with unresolved D. V was trimmed by 0 bases and J by 0 bases, leaving 3 bases between them. This CDR3 has 14 amino acids. The germline V gene encodes CDR1 SGHTA and CDR2 FQGNSA. The CDR3 bases are TGTGCCAGCAGCTTAGCGGCAGCCAAAAACATTCAGTACTTC. It specifies CASSLAAAKNIQYF.

This clonotype has more than one count but fewer than ten. The chain links TRBV12-3 or TRBV12-4 to TRBJ2-4; unclear D gene. This CDR3 is 14 amino acids long. V was cut by 3 bases and J by 0 bases, with 6 bases left in between. CDR3 in amino acids: CASSFPLAKNIQYF. The CDR3 DNA sequence: TGTGCCAGCAGTTTTCCTCTAGCCAAAAACATTCAGTACTTC.

This clonotype occurred a few times. The gene calls are TRBV11-2 and TRBJ2-5, with TRBD2 matching 8 bases. Germline V CDR1 and CDR2: SGHAT, FQNNGV. CDR3 size: 14 residues. With 6 bases clipped from V and 5 bases from J, the junction kept 8 bases outside the gene matches. CDR3: CASRTGTSRETQYF. The DNA for the CDR3 is TGTGCCAGCAGGACCGGGACTAGTCGTGAGACCCAGTACTTC.

This clonotype turned up a few times. The chain is built from TRBV7-2 and TRBJ2-2; D tentatively reads TRBD1 or TRBD2 (5 bases each). Germline loops: CDR1 SGHTA, CDR2 FQGNSA. The CDR3 length is 14 residues. Between the trimmed V and J ends, which lost 3 bases and 5 bases, there was a span of 10 bases. CDR3 sequence (DNA): TGTGCCAGCAGCTTTCTGGGGGAAACCGGGGAGCTGTTTTTT. This sequence encodes CASSFLGETGELFF. Full variable domain (outside the CDR3, taken from reference TRBV7-2 and TRBJ2-2): GAGVSQSPSNKVTEKGKDVELRCDPISGHTALYWYRQSLGQGLEFLIYFQGNSAPDKSGLPSDRFSAERTGGSVSTLTIQRTQQEDSAVYLCASSFLGETGELFFGEGSRLTVL.

This sequence joins TRBV6-6 and TRBJ1-2; no definite D call. CDR1 is MNHNY, CDR2 SVGAGI, per germline (reference sequence). V was trimmed by 6 bases and J by 0 bases, leaving 17 bases between them. The CDR3 consists of 16 residues. CDR3 nucleotides: TGTGCCAGCAGACCCAAGGGAAGAGACCCTAACTATGGCTACACCTTC. As protein: CASRPKGRDPNYGYTF.

The chain is built from TRBV6-1 and TRBJ1-4; D gene unclear. Per germline, CDR1 MNHNS and CDR2 SASEGT. The V end lost 3 bases, the J end lost 7 bases, and 18 bases lay between the germline ends. The CDR3 contains 16 residues. CDR3 coding DNA: TGTGCCAGCAGTGATCCTTTGATAAAGGGAGCTGAAAAACTGTTTTTT. Translating it yields CASSDPLIKGAEKLFF.

This clonotype was counted many times. The chain recombines TRBV7-2 with TRBJ2-3; TRBD2 matches 13 bases. The V and J ends lost 0 bases and 0 bases, in that order; junction bases with no gene match: 6. CDR3 length equals 19 residues. Germline CDR1 reads SGHTA; CDR2 reads FQGNSA. The CDR3, as DNA: TGTGCCAGCAGCTTAGCAACTAGCGGGAGGGCAAGGAGCACAGATACGCAGTATTTT. Translating it yields CASSLATSGRARSTDTQYF.

This clonotype was picked up a small number of times. V is TRBV25-1 and J is TRBJ2-1; 7 bases are shared with TRBD2. V shed 0 bases, J shed 7 bases, and the junction held 3 bases outside the gene matches. CDR3 length: 14 amino acids. Per the germline V gene, CDR1 is MGHDK and CDR2 is SYGVNS. The CDR3: CASSEYGRPNEQFF. For the CDR3, the DNA is TGTGCCAGCAGTGAATACGGGAGGCCTAATGAGCAGTTCTTC.

The chain recombines TRBV20-1 with TRBJ2-3; TRBD2 is a possible D gene (6 bases). Germline CDR1 DFQATT, CDR2 SNEGSKA (reference sequence). The CDR3 totals 16 residues. Trimming shortened V by 6 bases and J by 2 bases, and 21 bases separated the two germline ends. CDR3 nucleotide sequence: TGCAGTGCCCTAAGCGGGCAGGCGACTGACACAGATACGCAGTATTTT. Residues: CSALSGQATDTDTQYF.

The chain couples TRBV24-1 to TRBJ1-2; D remains ambiguous. The germline V gene has CDR1 KGHDR and CDR2 SFDVKD. Trimming removed 0 bases from V and 2 bases from J, with 6 bases in between. This CDR3 has 14 amino acids. The CDR3: CATSDLRSNYGYTF. For the CDR3, the DNA is TGTGCCACCAGTGATTTGCGATCCAACTATGGCTACACCTTC.

Only a few counts were recorded for this clonotype. This chain joins TRBV5-4 and TRBJ2-1; TRBD1 might be the D (5 bases). Germline V CDR1 and CDR2: SGHNT, YYREEE (reference sequence). The CDR3 loop spans 17 amino acids. V lost 2 bases to trimming and J lost 7 bases, with 22 bases between them. DNA for the CDR3: TGTGCCAGCAGCTTAGGTAAAGCCACAAAAAGGACAAATGAGCAGTTCTTC. Translation gives CASSLGKATKRTNEQFF.

This clonotype turned up a few times. The rearrangement joins TRBV18 to TRBJ1-1; D is unresolved. Trimming removed 4 bases from V and 5 bases from J, with 14 bases in between. The CDR3 consists of 14 residues. The germline V gene encodes CDR1 KGHSH and CDR2 LQKENI. The CDR3 region has the DNA TGTGCCAGCTCACTAAGTTCCGGATTAACTGAAGCTTTCTTT. It codes for CASSLSSGLTEAFF. Full variable domain (missing parts from reference TRBV18 and TRBJ1-1): NAGVMQNPRHLVRRRGQEARLRCSPMKGHSHVYWYRQLPEEGLKFMVYLQKENIIDESGMPKERFSAEFPKEGPSILRIQQVVRGDSAAYFCASSLSSGLTEAFFGQGTRLTVV.

The rearrangement links TRBV4-1 to TRBJ1-5; tentatively, D is TRBD1 (6 bases). The CDR3 runs 14 residues. Trimming shortened V by 0 bases and J by 11 bases, and 14 bases separated the two germline ends. Germline CDR1 MGHRA, CDR2 YSYEKL. This CDR3 reads CASSQDLWGPAQHF. CDR3 nucleotide sequence: TGCGCCAGCAGCCAAGATCTTTGGGGGCCAGCCCAGCATTTT.

This clonotype was seen only a few times. The CDR3 sequence is CASSPGGGYTDTQYF. CDR3 nucleotide sequence: TGTGCCAGCAGTCCCGGGGGTGGGTACACAGATACGCAGTATTTT. The genes are TRBV6-1 and TRBJ2-3; a weak D match, TRBD2 (6 bases). Trimming removed 5 bases from V and 2 bases from J, with 14 bases in between. There are 15 residues in the CDR3. The germline CDR1 and CDR2 sequences are MNHNS and SASEGT.

This clonotype was seen a handful of times. This rearrangement joins TRBV19 to TRBJ1-2; maybe TRBD1 (6 bases). Trimming cost V 5 bases and J 8 bases, with 18 bases left between them. Per the germline V gene, CDR1 is LNHDA and CDR2 is SQIVND (reference sequence). This CDR3 has 14 residues. The CDR3 nucleotides read TGTGCCAGTAGTCCCCGACAGGTTCGCGGGGGCTACACCTTC. Its translation: CASSPRQVRGGYTF.

This chain joins TRBV18 and TRBJ2-1; D uncertain. The germline V and J ends were trimmed by 2 bases and 4 bases, with 9 bases remaining between them. CDR1 is KGHSH, CDR2 LQKENI, per germline. The CDR3 has 14 residues. This CDR3 reads CASSPDYVYNEQFF. Written as DNA, the CDR3 is TGTGCCAGCTCACCAGATTACGTATACAATGAGCAGTTCTTC. Based on the CDR3 plus reference TRBV18 and TRBJ2-1, the full variable domain is NAGVMQNPRHLVRRRGQEARLRCSPMKGHSHVYWYRQLPEEGLKFMVYLQKENIIDESGMPKERFSAEFPKEGPSILRIQQVVRGDSAAYFCASSPDYVYNEQFFGPGTRLTVL.

The V call is TRBV7-6, the J call TRBJ2-3; 9 bases line up with TRBD2. Trimming at V came to 2 bases and at J to 1 base, leaving 4 bases not matched to a gene. This CDR3 spans 16 amino acids. Germline assignment: CDR1 SGHVS and CDR2 FNYEAQ. The CDR3 sequence is CASSLNVAGGTDTQYF. In DNA form, the CDR3 reads TGTGCCAGCAGCTTAAATGTAGCGGGGGGCACAGATACGCAGTATTTT. The whole variable domain, filled in from reference TRBV7-6 and TRBJ2-3, reads GAGVSQSPRYKVTKRGQDVALRCDPISGHVSLYWYRQALGQGPEFLTYFNYEAQQDKSGLPNDRFSAERPEGSISTLTIQRTEQRDSAMYRCASSLNVAGGTDTQYFGPGTRLTVL.

In its sample, this clonotype was seen many times. This chain connects TRBV7-2 to TRBJ1-1, with D unclear. The CDR3 runs to 12 residues. Trimming took 4 bases from V and 1 from J, leaving 4 bases between them. The germline CDR1 and CDR2 sequences are SGHTA and FQGNSA. The CDR3: CASSSPNTEAFF. CDR3 coding DNA: TGTGCCAGCAGCTCCCCGAACACTGAAGCTTTCTTT.

This chain connects TRBV12-3 or TRBV12-4 to TRBJ2-3; no clear D. Trimming removed 5 bases at V and 6 bases at J, with 12 bases between. The CDR3 totals 13 residues. The CDR3 DNA reads as TGTGCCAGCAGTCTCCGGACGTTTGATACGCAGTATTTT. Encoded protein: CASSLRTFDTQYF.

The gene calls are TRBV7-9 and TRBJ2-4; a possible D gene is TRBD1 (6 bases). The V and J ends lost 6 bases and 8 bases respectively, with 11 bases between them. CDR1 SEHNR and CDR2 FQNEAQ come from the germline V gene (reference sequence). This CDR3 has 12 residues. CDR3 residues: CASSPGQYIQYF. The DNA of the CDR3 is TGTGCCAGCAGTCCCGGACAGTACATTCAGTACTTC.

This clonotype has a handful of counts. CDR3 sequence: CAWSVLGGNIGYTF. The CDR3 DNA reads TGTGCCTGGAGTGTTTTGGGGGGCAACATTGGCTACACCTTC. The J gene is TRBJ1-2, the V gene TRBV30; possibly TRBD1 for D (6 bases). CDR1 is GTSNPN, CDR2 SVGIG, per germline (reference sequence). CDR3 length: 14 amino acids. V was clipped by 0 bases and J by 7 bases, with 15 bases between them. Full variable domain (missing parts from reference TRBV30 and TRBJ1-2): SQTIHQWPATLVQPVGSPLSLECTVEGTSNPNLYWYRQAAGRGLQLLFYSVGIGQISSEVPQNLSASRPQDRQFILSSKKLLLSDSGFYLCAWSVLGGNIGYTFGSGTRLTVV.

In its sample, this clonotype was seen a few times. This chain connects TRBV19 to TRBJ1-3; 7 nucleotides agree with TRBD1. CDR1 and CDR2 from the germline V gene are LNHDA and SQIVND (reference sequence). Trimming took 6 bases from V and 3 from J; bases not matched to a gene: 5. This CDR3 is built from 14 residues. DNA for the CDR3: TGTGCCAGTAGGCGGGACAGAGGTGGAAACACCATATATTTT. Translating gives CASRRDRGGNTIYF.

This clonotype came up a few times. V usage is TRBV4-1 and J usage is TRBJ2-6; D remains ambiguous. The CDR3 totals 14 residues. The V and J ends lost 0 bases and 4 bases respectively, with 4 bases between them. CDR1 and CDR2 from the germline V gene are MGHRA and YSYEKL. CDR3 region: CASSQDWGANVLTF. As DNA, the CDR3 is TGCGCCAGCAGCCAAGATTGGGGGGCCAACGTCCTGACTTTC.

The V call is TRBV6-2 or TRBV6-3, the J call TRBJ2-1; 9 nucleotides match TRBD2. V gave up 0 bases and J gave up 7 bases; unmatched junction bases: 7. CDR3 length: 16 residues. Germline assignment: CDR1 MNHEY and CDR2 SVGEGT. CDR3 region: CASSYSGAGGQNEQFF. The CDR3 DNA reads TGTGCCAGCAGTTACTCTGGCGCGGGAGGGCAAAATGAGCAGTTCTTC.